These 4 T cell receptor beta chains originate from one sample sequenced in a study of vaccination effects on CD4 cells after COVID-19. Generated by immunoSEQ multiplex PCR, the TCRdb table keeps only in-frame clones and is missing some. The table records some 30,000 clones, about 71% of them present only once. These receptors' targets are unknown. An approximately 10-day culture period preceded the isolation of CD4+ T cells. This sample comprised CD4+ T cells from PBMCs cultured without peptide, obtained before COVID-19 vaccination. The receptors originated from a human donor who received a COVID-19 vaccine.

In DNA, the CDR3 is TGTGCCAGCAGTTGGGGGTTAGAGACCCAGTACTTC. Translating gives CASSWGLETQYF. This chain links TRBV6-6 with TRBJ2-5, with D possibly being TRBD1 or TRBD2 (5 bases each). CDR1 and CDR2 (germline): MNHNY, SVGAGI (reference sequence). This CDR3 has 12 amino acids. The V end was cut by 4 bases, the J end by 4 bases, with 7 bases between.

The chain employs TRBV25-1 and TRBJ1-3; D is possibly TRBD1 (5 bases). The germline gives CDR1 MGHDK, CDR2 SYGVNS. The V end was cut by 4 bases, the J end by 2 bases, with 9 bases between. This CDR3 has 14 amino acids. Here the CDR3 reads CASSAGSAGNTIYF. The CDR3, as DNA: TGTGCCAGCAGTGCAGGGTCCGCTGGAAACACCATATATTTT.

A few counts support this clone. This sequence joins TRBV21-1 and TRBJ2-4; the listed D gene, TRBD1, was not tested against the DNA. TRBV21-1 is tagged as a pseudogene. CDR3 size: 16 residues. The CDR3 DNA is TGTGCCAGCAGCAAATCGGAGGGGGCCGCCAAAAACATTCAGTACTTC. Encoded protein: CASSKSEGAAKNIQYF.

V usage is TRBV7-9 and J usage is TRBJ1-1; tentatively, D is TRBD1 (6 bases). Germline V gives CDR1 SEHNR, CDR2 FQNEAQ (reference sequence). This CDR3 spans 16 amino acids. V dropped 8 bases and J dropped 0 bases, with 19 bases sitting between them. CDR3 sequence: CASAVSRGAMNTEAFF. CDR3 nucleotide sequence: TGTGCCAGCGCTGTCTCGCGGGGGGCCATGAACACTGAAGCTTTCTTT.